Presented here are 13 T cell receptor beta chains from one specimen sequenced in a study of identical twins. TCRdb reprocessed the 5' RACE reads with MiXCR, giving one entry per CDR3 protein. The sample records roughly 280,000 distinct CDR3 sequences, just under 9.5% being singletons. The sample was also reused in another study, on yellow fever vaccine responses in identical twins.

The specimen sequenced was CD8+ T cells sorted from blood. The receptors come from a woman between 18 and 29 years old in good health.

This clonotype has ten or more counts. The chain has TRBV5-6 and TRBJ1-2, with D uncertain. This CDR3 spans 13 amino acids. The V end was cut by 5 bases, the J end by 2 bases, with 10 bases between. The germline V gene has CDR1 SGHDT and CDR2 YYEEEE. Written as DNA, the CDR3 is TGTGCCAGCAGAAAATCCGGGAACTATGGCTACACCTTC. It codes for CASRKSGNYGYTF.

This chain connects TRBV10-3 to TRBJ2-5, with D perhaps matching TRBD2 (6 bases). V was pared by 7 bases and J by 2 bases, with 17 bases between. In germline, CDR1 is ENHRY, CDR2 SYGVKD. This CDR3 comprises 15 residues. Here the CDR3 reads CAINDNRDFQETQYF. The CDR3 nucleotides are TGTGCCATCAATGATAACCGGGACTTTCAAGAGACCCAGTACTTC.

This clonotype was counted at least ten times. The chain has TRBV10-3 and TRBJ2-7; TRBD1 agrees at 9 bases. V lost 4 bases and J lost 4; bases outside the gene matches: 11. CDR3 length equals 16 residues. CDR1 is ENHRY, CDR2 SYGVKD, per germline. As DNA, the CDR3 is TGTGCCATCAGTGGAAAGGACAGGGGTTTTTTGTACGAGCAGTACTTC. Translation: CAISGKDRGFLYEQYF.

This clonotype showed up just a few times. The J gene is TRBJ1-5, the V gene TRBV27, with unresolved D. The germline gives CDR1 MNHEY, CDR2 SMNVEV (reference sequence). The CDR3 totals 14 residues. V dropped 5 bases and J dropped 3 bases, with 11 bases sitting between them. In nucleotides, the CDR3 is TGTGCCAGCAGTACGACGGTTTACAATCAGCCCCAGCATTTT. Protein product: CASSTTVYNQPQHF.

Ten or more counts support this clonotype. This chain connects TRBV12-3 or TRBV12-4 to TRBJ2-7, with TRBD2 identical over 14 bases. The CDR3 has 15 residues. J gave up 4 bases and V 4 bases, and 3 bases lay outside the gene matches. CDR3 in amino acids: CASSWGLAGDYEQYF. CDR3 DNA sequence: TGTGCCAGCAGTTGGGGACTAGCGGGAGATTACGAGCAGTACTTC.

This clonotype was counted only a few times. CDR3 DNA sequence: TGTGCCAGCAGTTTGGACGATCAGCCCCAGCATTTT. Residues: CASSLDDQPQHF. The chain has TRBV12-3 or TRBV12-4 and TRBJ1-5; D is uncertain. This CDR3 has 12 residues. V dropped 3 bases and J dropped 5 bases, with 5 bases sitting between them.

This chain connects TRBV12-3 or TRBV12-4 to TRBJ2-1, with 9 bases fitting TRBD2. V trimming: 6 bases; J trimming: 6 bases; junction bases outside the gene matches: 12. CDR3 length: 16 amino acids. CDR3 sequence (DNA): TGTGCCAGCAGCACCACCGGGGCGGGGGGGGGCAATGAGCAGTTCTTC. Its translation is CASSTTGAGGGNEQFF.

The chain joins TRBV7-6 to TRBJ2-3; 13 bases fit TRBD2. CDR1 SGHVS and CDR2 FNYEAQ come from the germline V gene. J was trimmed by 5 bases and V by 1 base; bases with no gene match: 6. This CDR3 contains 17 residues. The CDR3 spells CASSLEGLAGDGDTQYF. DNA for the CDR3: TGTGCCAGCAGCTTAGAAGGACTAGCGGGAGACGGAGATACGCAGTATTTT.

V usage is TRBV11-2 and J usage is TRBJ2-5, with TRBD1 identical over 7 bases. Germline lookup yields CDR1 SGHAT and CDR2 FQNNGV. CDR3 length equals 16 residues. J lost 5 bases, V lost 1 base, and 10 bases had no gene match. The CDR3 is CASSLVQTGLGETQYF. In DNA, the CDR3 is TGTGCCAGCAGCTTAGTTCAGACAGGGCTCGGGGAGACCCAGTACTTC.

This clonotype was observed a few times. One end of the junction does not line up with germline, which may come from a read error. CDR3 region: CASSLGDNVLTF. CDR3 DNA: TGTGCCAGCAGCTTAGGGGACAACGTCCTGACTTTC. The rearrangement uses TRBV7-3 and TRBJ2-6; D remains unclear. Germline-derived CDR1 and CDR2 are SGHTA and FQGTGA. The CDR3 is 12 amino acids. The complete variable domain, with remaining parts taken from reference TRBV7-3 and TRBJ2-6, reads GAGVSQTPSNKVTEKGKYVELRCDPISGHTALYWYRQSLGQGPEFLIYFQGTGAADDSGLPNDRFFAVRPEGSVSTLKIQRTERGDSAVYLCASSLGDNVLTFGAGSRLTVL.

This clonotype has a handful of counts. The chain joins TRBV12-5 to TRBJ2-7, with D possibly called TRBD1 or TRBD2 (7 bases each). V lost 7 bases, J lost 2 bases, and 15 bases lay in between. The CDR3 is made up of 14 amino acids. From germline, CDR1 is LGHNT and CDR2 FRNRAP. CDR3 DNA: TGTGCTAGTGCCGACAGGGAGGGAACCTACGAGCAGTACTTC. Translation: CASADREGTYEQYF.

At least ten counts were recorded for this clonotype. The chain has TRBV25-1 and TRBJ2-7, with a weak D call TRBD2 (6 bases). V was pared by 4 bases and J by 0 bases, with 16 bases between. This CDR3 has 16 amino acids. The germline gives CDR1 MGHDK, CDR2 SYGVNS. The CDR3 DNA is TGTGCCAGCAGTGGGGCGGGGACGCAGCCCTCCTACGAGCAGTACTTC. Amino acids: CASSGAGTQPSYEQYF.

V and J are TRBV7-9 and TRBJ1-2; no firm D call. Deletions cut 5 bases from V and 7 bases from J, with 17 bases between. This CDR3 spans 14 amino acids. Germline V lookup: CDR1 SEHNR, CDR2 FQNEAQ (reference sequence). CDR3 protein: CASSPEAGLGGYTF. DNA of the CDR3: TGTGCCAGCAGCCCCGAAGCCGGGCTCGGTGGCTACACCTTC.